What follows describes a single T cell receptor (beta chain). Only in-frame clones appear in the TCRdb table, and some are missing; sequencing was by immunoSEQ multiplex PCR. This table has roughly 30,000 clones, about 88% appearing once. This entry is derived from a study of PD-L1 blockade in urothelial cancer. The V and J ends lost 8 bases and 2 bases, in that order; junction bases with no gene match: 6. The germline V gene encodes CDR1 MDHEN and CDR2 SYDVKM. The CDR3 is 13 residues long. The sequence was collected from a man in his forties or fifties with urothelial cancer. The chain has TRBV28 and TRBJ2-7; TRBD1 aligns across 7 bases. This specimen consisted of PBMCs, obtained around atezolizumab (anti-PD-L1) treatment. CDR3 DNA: TGTGCCAGCGCACCGGGACAGACCTACGAGCAGTACTTC. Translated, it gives CASAPGQTYEQYF.